This section outlines one T cell receptor beta chain sequence together with its context. A much larger clone is a single base away; this may be a read error. Unseparated into fractions, whole blood served as the source from which total RNA was extracted. Under the authors' procedure: TCRs per sample had a median of around 96,000 and ranged from about 20,000 to 750,000. TCRdb analysed the 5' RACE reads with MiXCR anew, one entry per CDR3 protein. These V and J calls rely on TCRdb rather than the paper's analysis. The sample records some 150,000 distinct CDR3 sequences, approximately 4% being singletons. The source of the sample is a study of human T cells and chemical hapten exposure. Deletions cut 5 bases from V and 11 bases from J, with 19 bases between. CDR3 length: 15 amino acids. The germline CDR1 and CDR2 sequences are SGHTA and FQGNSA.

The V and J genes are TRBV7-2 and TRBJ1-6; D is unresolved. The receptor's source is a female donor in good health. The CDR3 loop is CASSLGGGFNAPLHF. The CDR3, as DNA: TGTGCCAGCAGCCTCGGCGGAGGCTTCAATGCACCCCTCCACTTT. Full variable domain (outside the CDR3, taken from reference TRBV7-2 and TRBJ1-6): GAGVSQSPSNKVTEKGKDVELRCDPISGHTALYWYRQSLGQGLEFLIYFQGNSAPDKSGLPSDRFSAERTGGSVSTLTIQRTQQEDSAVYLCASSLGGGFNAPLHFGNGTRLTVT.